This T cell receptor (beta chain) came from a study of T cells in Graves' hyperthyroidism and ophthalmopathy. Study-level results: A model built on 13 V-J features separated ophthalmopathy from stable hyperthyroidism.

Amplified TCR beta CDR3 regions came from RNA transcripts. A set of HTBI primers served as the primers for a first-round RT-PCR of the TCR CDR3. One entry per CDR3 protein, called by TCRdb with MiXCR from the multiplex PCR reads. Found here are hundreds of thousands of distinct CDR3 sequences, around 16% of them singletons; the top ten hold 3.8%. Many counts were recorded for this clonotype. The antigen remains undetermined. Stable hyperthyroidism: no ophthalmopathy progression over 18 months of follow-up. The clonotype was recovered from a woman aged 30 to 39 with Graves' hyperthyroidism. The specimen sequenced was blood.

CDR3 in DNA: TGTGCCAGCAGCCGTTGGGACAGCAGGCTTGGCTACACCTTC. Protein product: CASSRWDSRLGYTF. V gene TRBV7-2 combines with J gene TRBJ1-2, with TRBD1 matching over 7 bases. Germline assignment: CDR1 SGHTA and CDR2 FQGNSA. The CDR3 length is 14 residues. With V trimmed by 5 bases and J by 7 bases, 10 bases remained unmatched.